This TCR beta chain appears in the sequencing data of a study of T cell responses to AZD1222 COVID-19 vaccine. Study results and caveats: The donor cohort was predominantly white British with a female majority, and clonal diversity may have been underestimated. The study found Spike-specific TCR breadth and depth rose after two AZD1222 doses.

Method: immunoSEQ multiplex PCR; TCRdb's copy keeps in-frame clones and lacks some. The sample contains 110,000 to 150,000 clones, just over 90% of which appear only once. As concerns this clone: Its target is unknown.

The clonotype was recovered from an adult in good health. The material sequenced was peripheral blood, taken on day 0 of MenACWY control vaccination.

The CDR3 here is CASSVAVWDNPGELFF. CDR3 nucleotide sequence: TGTGCCAGCAGCGTAGCGGTTTGGGACAATCCCGGGGAGCTGTTTTTT. J is TRBJ2-2 and V is TRBV9; weak D call: TRBD1 (6 bases). CDR1 SGDLS and CDR2 YYNGEE come from the germline V gene. V shed 0 bases and J shed 6 bases, with 15 bases lying between them. This CDR3 spans 16 amino acids.